This TCR beta chain came from a study of T-cell memory formation after mild COVID-19. Study-level points and caveats: There was a balanced CD4/CD8 profile in clones contracting day 15 to 85, and later expanders leaned CD4+.

The V gene end was trimmed by 5 bases and the J gene end by 0 bases; junction bases not matched to a gene: 13. There are 18 residues in the CDR3. With regard to this clonotype: The target antigen is unknown.

TCRdb reprocessed the 5' RACE reads with MiXCR, giving one entry per CDR3 protein. Among 300,000 to 400,000 distinct CDR3 sequences listed, about an eighth were seen once. The sample taken for sequencing was PBMCs or a T cell subset sorted from them (not recorded which). V gene TRBV12-3 or TRBV12-4 combines with J gene TRBJ2-1, with TRBD2 matching over 7 bases. This sequence was found in a man younger than 35 who had mild COVID-19 (a few samples of this study predate the infection). Cell type and time point are not known. CDR3 residues: CASSALPGRGSSYNEQFF. CDR3 coding DNA: TGTGCCAGCAGTGCGCTTCCTGGGCGGGGGAGCTCCTACAATGAGCAGTTCTTC.